One and the same sample provided the 21 T cell receptor beta chains below, sequenced in a study of blood T cell repertoires in COVID-19. Sequencing was performed with immunoSEQ multiplex PCR; in TCRdb, only in-frame clones are kept and a portion is missing. The sample lists a few hundred thousand clones; over 75% were seen once. Sequenced: PBMCs or T cells enriched from blood (not recorded which). The source of these receptors is a man aged 25 to 40 who had recovered from COVID-19.

V is TRBV9 and J is TRBJ2-3; 11 bases align to TRBD2. This CDR3 is 17 amino acids long. The germline V gene encodes CDR1 SGDLS and CDR2 YYNGEE. Trimming took 0 bases from V and 3 from J; bases not matched to a gene: 6. The CDR3, as DNA: TGTGCCAGCAGCGTAGCGCTAGCGGGGGGTGGTACAGATACGCAGTATTTT. It translates to CASSVALAGGGTDTQYF.

This rearrangement joins TRBV18 to TRBJ2-5; 7 bases map to TRBD1. The length of the CDR3 is 14 residues. The V and J ends lost 4 bases and 1 base, in that order; junction bases with no gene match: 3. CDR1 and CDR2 from the germline V gene are KGHSH and LQKENI. CDR3 coding DNA: TGTGCCAGCTCACTTGGACAGGCCCAAGAGACCCAGTACTTC. This codes for CASSLGQAQETQYF.

The chain carries TRBV5-5 and TRBJ2-3; TRBD2 agrees at 10 bases. The CDR3 has 16 residues. Trimming removed 0 bases from V and 6 bases from J; junction bases left unmatched: 7. CDR1 is SGHKS, CDR2 YYEKEE, per germline (reference sequence). The CDR3 DNA reads TGTGCCAGCAGCTTGGGGCCTAGCGGGGGACGGGATACGCAGTATTTT. Amino acids: CASSLGPSGGRDTQYF.

The chain couples TRBV7-6 to TRBJ2-2; the match to TRBD2 covers 7 bases. This CDR3 has 14 amino acids. CDR1 is SGHVS, CDR2 FNYEAQ, per germline. V trimming: 2 bases; J trimming: 6 bases; junction bases outside the gene matches: 3. The CDR3 DNA sequence: TGTGCCAGCAGCTTACAGGGAGGGGCCGGGGAGCTGTTTTTT. Protein product: CASSLQGGAGELFF.

This chain uses TRBV27 with TRBJ2-5; D might be TRBD2 (5 bases). V was clipped by 3 bases and J by 1 base, with 9 bases between them. CDR1 and CDR2 from the germline V gene are MNHEY and SMNVEV (reference sequence). There are 14 residues in the CDR3. The CDR3 region has the DNA TGTGCCAGCAGTTTTGGGAGCCCCCAAGAGACCCAGTACTTC. Its protein is CASSFGSPQETQYF.

The J gene is TRBJ1-1, the V gene TRBV27; D may be TRBD1 (5 bases). The CDR3 totals 15 residues. Trimming cost V 5 bases and J 2 bases, with 15 bases left between them. Germline assignment: CDR1 MNHEY and CDR2 SMNVEV (reference sequence). CDR3 coding DNA: TGTGCCAGCAGTCCATCCTGGGGCGGTAACACTGAAGCTTTCTTT. Translation gives CASSPSWGGNTEAFF.

The chain recombines TRBV5-1 with TRBJ1-1; 10 positions match TRBD1. The CDR3 length is 13 residues. Germline CDR1 is SGHRS and CDR2 is YFSETQ. Trimming took 3 bases from V and 7 from J; bases not matched to a gene: 3. The CDR3, as DNA: TGCGCCAGCAGCTCGGGGGACAGGGGTGAAGCTTTCTTT. Translation: CASSSGDRGEAFF. Looking up the rest from reference TRBV5-1 and TRBJ1-1 gives the full variable domain: KAGVTQTPRYLIKTRGQQVTLSCSPISGHRSVSWYQQTPGQGLQFLFEYFSETQRNKGNFPGRFSGRQFSNSRSEMNVSTLELGDSALYLCASSSGDRGEAFFGQGTRLTVV.

V usage is TRBV5-1 and J usage is TRBJ1-2; TRBD1 matches at 11 bases. The V and J ends lost 4 bases and 4 bases, in that order; junction bases with no gene match: 12. This CDR3 spans 17 amino acids. From germline, CDR1 is SGHRS and CDR2 YFSETQ. The CDR3 DNA reads as TGCGCCAGCAGCCAACGGACAGGGGGCCGGTCATTCTATGGCTACACCTTC. This translates into CASSQRTGGRSFYGYTF. The whole variable domain, remainder taken from reference TRBV5-1 and TRBJ1-2, is KAGVTQTPRYLIKTRGQQVTLSCSPISGHRSVSWYQQTPGQGLQFLFEYFSETQRNKGNFPGRFSGRQFSNSRSEMNVSTLELGDSALYLCASSQRTGGRSFYGYTFGSGTRLTVV.

This sequence joins TRBV28 and TRBJ2-1; D is possibly TRBD1 (6 bases). CDR1 and CDR2 from the germline V gene are MDHEN and SYDVKM. Trimming took off 5 bases at V and 4 bases at J, with 9 bases between the two ends. The CDR3 has 13 amino acids. The CDR3 DNA reads as TGTGCCAGCAGTCCCGGACAGTACAATGAGCAGTTCTTC. Protein product: CASSPGQYNEQFF.

The chain employs TRBV7-2 and TRBJ1-2; D not resolved. From germline, CDR1 is SGHTA and CDR2 FQGNSA. The V end was cut by 4 bases, the J end by 2 bases, with 11 bases between. The CDR3 extends over 14 amino acids. The CDR3 nucleotides are TGTGCCAGCAGCTCAAGGAGCGGCAACTATGGCTACACCTTC. Protein: CASSSRSGNYGYTF. Full variable domain (outside the CDR3, taken from reference TRBV7-2 and TRBJ1-2): GAGVSQSPSNKVTEKGKDVELRCDPISGHTALYWYRQSLGQGLEFLIYFQGNSAPDKSGLPSDRFSAERTGGSVSTLTIQRTQQEDSAVYLCASSSRSGNYGYTFGSGTRLTVV.

The gene calls are TRBV2 and TRBJ2-1; D is perhaps TRBD1 (6 bases). The CDR3 is 14 residues long. Trimming took off 9 bases at V and 14 bases at J, with 26 bases between the two ends. In germline, CDR1 is SNHLY, CDR2 FYNNEI. This chain's CDR3 is CASAPTGTPGREFF. In nucleotides, the CDR3 is TGTGCCAGTGCCCCCACCGGGACACCCGGCAGGGAGTTCTTC.

This clone was seen a handful of times. V and J are TRBV2 and TRBJ1-2; 7 positions match TRBD1. The germline gives CDR1 SNHLY, CDR2 FYNNEI. The CDR3 covers 14 residues. The ends lost 6 bases at V and 3 bases at J; junction bases unmatched: 7. The CDR3 is CASSAGTVYYGYTF. The CDR3 bases are TGTGCCAGCAGCGCCGGGACAGTTTACTATGGCTACACCTTC.

The rearrangement links TRBV10-1 to TRBJ2-5; perhaps TRBD2 as D (7 bases). The CDR3 runs to 12 residues. Trimming removed 5 bases at V and 7 bases at J, with 11 bases between. Germline assignment: CDR1 WNHNN and CDR2 SYGVQD (reference sequence). CDR3 in DNA: TGCGCCAGCAGTCCAGGGGAGGGGACCCAGTACTTC. It codes for CASSPGEGTQYF.

The chain employs TRBV30 and TRBJ2-7, with 8 bases matching TRBD1. The germline V gene has CDR1 GTSNPN and CDR2 SVGIG (reference sequence). The length of the CDR3 is 14 residues. The ends lost 3 bases at V and 4 bases at J; junction bases unmatched: 8. The CDR3 nucleotides are TGTGCCTGGAGACCCGGGACAGGAACTTACGAGCAGTACTTC. Its translation is CAWRPGTGTYEQYF.

The chain couples TRBV28 to TRBJ1-5; TRBD1 agrees at 7 bases. V gave up 5 bases and J gave up 0 bases; unmatched junction bases: 1. CDR3 length: 14 residues. The V gene's germline CDR1 is MDHEN and CDR2 SYDVKM. The CDR3 DNA reads TGTGCCAGCAGTCAGGGGGTTAGCAATCAGCCCCAGCATTTT. Translating gives CASSQGVSNQPQHF.

J is TRBJ1-1 and V is TRBV6-5; unclear D gene. The germline V and J ends were trimmed by 1 base and 1 base, with 10 bases remaining between them. The CDR3 loop spans 15 amino acids. The V gene's germline CDR1 is MNHEY and CDR2 SVGAGI. The CDR3 DNA follows: TGTGCCAGCAGTTACTTGTGGCAGGAGAACACTGAAGCTTTCTTT. Protein sequence: CASSYLWQENTEAFF.

This rearrangement joins TRBV6-6 to TRBJ2-7; TRBD1 agrees at 9 bases. The germline V gene encodes CDR1 MNHNY and CDR2 SVGAGI (reference sequence). This CDR3 has 16 amino acids. The V segment lost 7 bases and the J segment 5 bases; nucleotides outside the gene matches: 15. The CDR3 region has the DNA TGTGCCAGCACCCTATCGGGACAGGGCGGGTTCAACGAGCAGTACTTC. Translating it yields CASTLSGQGGFNEQYF.

V usage is TRBV2 and J usage is TRBJ1-1; D is uncertain. Deletions cut 7 bases from V and 7 bases from J, with 19 bases between. This CDR3 spans 14 amino acids. Germline CDR1 SNHLY, CDR2 FYNNEI. The CDR3 bases are TGTGCCAGCATTACCCCGAGGGCTAGGTTTGAAGCTTTCTTT. Translated: CASITPRARFEAFF.

This clone was recorded only once. The chain carries TRBV7-9 and TRBJ2-1; 14 bases are a match to TRBD2. The J segment lost 10 bases and the V segment lost 1 base, leaving 3 bases of the junction unmatched. Germline V lookup: CDR1 SEHNR, CDR2 FQNEAQ (reference sequence). The length of the CDR3 is 15 residues. CDR3 sequence (DNA): TGTGCCAGCAGCTTAGGACTAGCGGGGGGGCTGGAGCAGTTCTTC. As protein: CASSLGLAGGLEQFF. Together with reference TRBV7-9 and TRBJ2-1, the CDR3 gives the full variable domain: DTGVSQNPRHKITKRGQNVTFRCDPISEHNRLYWYRQTLGQGPEFLTYFQNEAQLEKSRLLSDRFSAERPKGSFSTLEIQRTEQGDSAMYLCASSLGLAGGLEQFFGPGTRLTVL.

The chain uses TRBV9 and TRBJ1-6, with D perhaps TRBD1 (6 bases). Germline V lookup: CDR1 SGDLS, CDR2 YYNGEE. Trimming removed 1 base from V and 8 bases from J, with 13 bases in between. The CDR3 totals 15 residues. CDR3: CASSVTGSPDSPLHF. The CDR3 DNA reads as TGTGCCAGCAGCGTAACAGGGTCGCCGGATTCACCCCTCCACTTT.

The chain combines TRBV12-3 or TRBV12-4 with TRBJ1-5, with TRBD1 matching 7 bases. The CDR3 contains 13 residues. The trim removed 5 bases at V and 5 bases at J, leaving 3 bases unmatched. The CDR3, as DNA: TGTGCCAGCAGTCCCCAGGGGGATCAGCCCCAGCATTTT. It is translated as CASSPQGDQPQHF.